Listed below are T cell receptor beta chains from one sample, sequenced in a study of blood T cell repertoires in COVID-19. The data were produced by immunoSEQ multiplex PCR, yet TCRdb's version contains in-frame clones alone and is incomplete. Here the sample spans about 200,000 clones, 81% being singletons. Sequencing was done on a sample of PBMCs or T cells enriched from blood (not recorded which). Receptors were obtained from a woman between 45 and 60 years old with acute COVID-19. CDR3s include the opening cysteine and the closing phenylalanine or tryptophan. A D gene is named only where the DNA matches it firmly. Clone size is not always given. Where it is, it says once, few, many or a class for expanded clones.

D gene,J gene,V gene,clone size,CDR3 DNA,CDR3 protein
NA,TRBJ1-2,TRBV3-1/TRBV3-2,NA,TGTGCCAGCAGCCAATCACGTGTAGCATCCTATGGCTACACCTTC,CASSQSRVASYGYTF
NA,TRBJ2-7,TRBV27,NA,TGTGCCAGCAGTTTATCGTATTTCCCCCTCCGCGAGCAGTACTTC,CASSLSYFPLREQYF
NA,TRBJ1-2,TRBV5-5,NA,TGTGCCAGCAGCTTCAGACAGGCCGCCTATGGCTACACCTTC,CASSFRQAAYGYTF
TRBD1,TRBJ2-7,TRBV7-6,NA,TGTGCCAGCAGCTTAGATTTGGACAGGGCTTTAATGTTC,CASSLDLDRALMF
NA,TRBJ1-6,TRBV5-4,NA,TGTGCCAGCAGCTTGTATTTTACAGGAGATTCACCCCTCCACTTT,CASSLYFTGDSPLHF
TRBD2,TRBJ2-3,TRBV20-1,few,TGCAGTGCTAGTAGCGGGGGGACAGATACGCAGTATTTT,CSASSGGTDTQYF
TRBD2,TRBJ2-3,TRBV7-3,NA,TGTGCCAGCAGCTTAGTTCTAGCGGGGACAGATACGCAGTATTTT,CASSLVLAGTDTQYF
TRBD1,TRBJ1-3,TRBV7-8,few,TGTGCCAGCAGCCGCTCGACAGGGAGGGGAAACACCATATATTTT,CASSRSTGRGNTIYF
NA,TRBJ1-1,TRBV24-1,NA,TGTGCCACCAGTGATCCCAATAGGGGTGAGGCCGAAGCTTTCTTT,CATSDPNRGEAEAFF
NA,TRBJ2-1,TRBV10-3,NA,TGTGCCATCAGTGAGTTGCGGAATGTAGAGCAGTTCTTC,CAISELRNVEQFF
NA,TRBJ1-2,TRBV12-3/TRBV12-4,NA,TGTGCCAGCAGTCCGGACAGACCCTATGGCTACACCTTC,CASSPDRPYGYTF
NA,TRBJ2-7,TRBV10-3,NA,TGTGCCATCAGGGAGAGACAGAACTCCTACGAGCAGTACTTC,CAIRERQNSYEQYF
NA,TRBJ1-2,TRBV30,few,TGTGCCTGGAGTGTAACAGGCCGGGCGATTGGCTACACCTTC,CAWSVTGRAIGYTF
NA,TRBJ2-7,TRBV6-2/TRBV6-3,NA,TGTGCCAGCAGTTATTCACTCTACGAGCAGTACTTC,CASSYSLYEQYF
NA,TRBJ2-5,TRBV3-1/TRBV3-2,NA,TGTGCCAGCAGCCAAGAGCTTCAGACAACCTACATCCAAGAGACCCAGTACTTC,CASSQELQTTYIQETQYF
TRBD2,TRBJ2-1,TRBV13,once,TGTGCCAGCAGCTTAGGGGGACTAGCGGGGTACAATGAGCAGTTCTTC,CASSLGGLAGYNEQFF
TRBD2,TRBJ2-1,TRBV11-2,NA,TGTGCCAGCAGCTCTAGCGGGAGGGCCCTGTTCTTC,CASSSSGRALFF
TRBD1,TRBJ2-4,TRBV28,NA,TGTGCCAGCAGAGGACAGGGAGAGGCCAAAAACATTCAGTACTTC,CASRGQGEAKNIQYF
NA,TRBJ1-2,TRBV28,NA,TGTGCCAGCAGTTTATGGGGGGCGCGTAACTATGGCTACACCTTC,CASSLWGARNYGYTF
TRBD1,TRBJ2-2,TRBV18,NA,TGTGCCAGCTCACCACCCGGACAGGGGTTTGGCACCGGGGAGCTGTTTTTT,CASSPPGQGFGTGELFF
TRBD1,TRBJ2-3,TRBV3-1/TRBV3-2,NA,TGTGCCAGCAGCCATTCTATTCACAGGGGAAGCACAGATACGCAGTATTTT,CASSHSIHRGSTDTQYF
TRBD2,TRBJ2-1,TRBV10-3,NA,TGTGCCATCAGAGGACTAGCGGGGGGTAATGAGCAGTTCTTC,CAIRGLAGGNEQFF
TRBD1,TRBJ1-4,TRBV28,NA,TGTGCCAGCAGTCCAGGGGGCGGTAATGAAAAACTGTTTTTT,CASSPGGGNEKLFF
TRBD1,TRBJ1-5,TRBV6-5,NA,TGTGCCAGCGCGACGGGACAGGGGGCAGGTCAGCCCCAGCATTTT,CASATGQGAGQPQHF
TRBD2,TRBJ2-2,TRBV7-2,NA,TGTGCCAGCAGCTTAGCCACTAGCGTGAACACCGGGGAGCTGTTTTTT,CASSLATSVNTGELFF
TRBD1,TRBJ2-5,TRBV29-1,NA,TGCAGCGTTATCAGGGGGTATGGCGAGACCCAGTACTTC,CSVIRGYGETQYF
TRBD2,TRBJ2-5,TRBV7-2,NA,TGTGCCAGCAGCCGGGGGGGGTATGAGACCCAGTACTTC,CASSRGGYETQYF
TRBD1,TRBJ2-7,TRBV28,once,TGTGCCAGCAGACCCCGGGACAGAGTAATCACTTACGAGCAGTACTTC,CASRPRDRVITYEQYF
NA,TRBJ2-2,TRBV5-1,NA,TGCGCCAGCAGGGCCATCGCAGGGGTGGACACCGGGGAGCTGTTTTTT,CASRAIAGVDTGELFF
NA,TRBJ1-2,TRBV19,NA,TGTGCCAGTAGTATTTCCGATGCCCGGGGCTACACCTTC,CASSISDARGYTF
NA,TRBJ2-7,TRBV18,NA,TGTGCCAGCTCACCTTTGTCGATGACAGAGCCCAACTTC,CASSPLSMTEPNF
NA,TRBJ2-1,TRBV28,few,TGTGCCAGCAGTTTTAATGGGGGCCGCAATGAGCAGTTCTTC,CASSFNGGRNEQFF
NA,TRBJ1-2,TRBV19,NA,TGTGCCAGTAGTATTGGCGGCGCGGGGAACTATGGCTACACCTTC,CASSIGGAGNYGYTF
TRBD1,TRBJ2-1,TRBV11-2,NA,TGTGCCAGCAGCTTAGGGCCCGGGACAGGGGGCAATGAGCAGTTCTTC,CASSLGPGTGGNEQFF
NA,TRBJ1-1,TRBV7-3,NA,TGTGCCAGCAGCCCGCAGGGGAACACTGAAGCTTTCTTT,CASSPQGNTEAFF
NA,TRBJ2-7,TRBV18,NA,TGTGCCAGCTCACCTCCTATCACTGCGGGGTGGGAGCAGTACTTC,CASSPPITAGWEQYF
TRBD2,TRBJ2-1,TRBV15,NA,TGTGCCACCAGTCCGGGACTAAGCTCCTACAATGAGCAGTTCTTC,CATSPGLSSYNEQFF
NA,TRBJ1-2,TRBV7-2,NA,TGTGCCAGCAGCTTCGCAGGGAACTATGGCTACACCTTC,CASSFAGNYGYTF
NA,TRBJ2-3,TRBV11-3,NA,TGTGCCAGCAGCTTTTCCTATAGCACAGATACGCAGTATTTT,CASSFSYSTDTQYF
TRBD1,TRBJ2-2,TRBV18,NA,TGTGCCAGCTCTCCACAGGGGGCACAGACGAACACCGGGGAGCTGTTTTTT,CASSPQGAQTNTGELFF
NA,TRBJ2-5,TRBV18,few,TGTGCCAGCTCACCACCCGGGGAGACCCAGTACTTC,CASSPPGETQYF
TRBD1,TRBJ2-3,TRBV5-1,NA,TGCGCCAGCAGCTTATGGACAGGGGTTGTCACAGATACGCAGTATTTT,CASSLWTGVVTDTQYF
TRBD1,TRBJ2-6,TRBV19,NA,TGTGCCAGTAGTACGAGGGACAGTCTCAACGTCCTGACTTTC,CASSTRDSLNVLTF
TRBD1,TRBJ1-1,TRBV6-5,NA,TGTGCCAGCAGTTACTCGATACAGGGGGACACTGAAGCTTTCTTT,CASSYSIQGDTEAFF
TRBD1,TRBJ2-3,TRBV24-1,NA,TGTGCCACCAGTGACCCCAGGGGGTTTAGCACAGATACGCAGTATTTT,CATSDPRGFSTDTQYF
TRBD1,TRBJ2-5,TRBV7-9,once,TGTGCCAGCAGCTTAGGACAGGGGGGCCAAGAGACCCAGTACTTC,CASSLGQGGQETQYF
NA,TRBJ1-2,TRBV6-1,NA,TGTGCCAGCAGTGAAACGATAGATTCCCCTGGCTACACCTTC,CASSETIDSPGYTF
NA,TRBJ2-6,TRBV7-9,NA,TGTGCCAGCAGCTTAGTTATGGGGCCAGGGGCCAACGTCCTGACTTTC,CASSLVMGPGANVLTF
NA,TRBJ1-5,TRBV6-5,NA,TGTGCCAGCCGCGCGGGCGGGAATCAGCCCCAGCATTTT,CASRAGGNQPQHF
NA,TRBJ1-5,TRBV19,NA,TGTGCCAGTAGTATAGCTGGACAGTCCGATCAGCCCCAGCATTTT,CASSIAGQSDQPQHF
TRBD1,TRBJ2-7,TRBV7-2,NA,TGTGCCAGCAGCTTAAGGAGGACAGGGGGCAACGAGCAGTACTTC,CASSLRRTGGNEQYF